This entry features one TCR beta chain sequence. The sample belongs to a study of blood T cell repertoires in COVID-19. Using immunoSEQ multiplex PCR, the repertoire was profiled, and TCRdb retains in-frame clones only, with some absent. The sample shows roughly 46,000 clones, over 75% of them seen only once. This clonotype was sampled from a human donor with active COVID-19. The donor label of this sample is uncertain. Material: peripheral blood.

Here the CDR3 reads CASSRLAGGPYNEQFF. CDR3 nucleotide sequence: TGTGCCAGCAGTCGACTAGCGGGGGGGCCTTACAATGAGCAGTTCTTC. V and J are TRBV6-6 and TRBJ2-1, with 14 bases aligning to TRBD2. V trimming: 5 bases; J trimming: 4 bases; junction bases outside the gene matches: 4. The CDR3 covers 16 residues. Germline V gene sequence: CDR1 MNHNY, CDR2 SVGAGI (reference sequence).